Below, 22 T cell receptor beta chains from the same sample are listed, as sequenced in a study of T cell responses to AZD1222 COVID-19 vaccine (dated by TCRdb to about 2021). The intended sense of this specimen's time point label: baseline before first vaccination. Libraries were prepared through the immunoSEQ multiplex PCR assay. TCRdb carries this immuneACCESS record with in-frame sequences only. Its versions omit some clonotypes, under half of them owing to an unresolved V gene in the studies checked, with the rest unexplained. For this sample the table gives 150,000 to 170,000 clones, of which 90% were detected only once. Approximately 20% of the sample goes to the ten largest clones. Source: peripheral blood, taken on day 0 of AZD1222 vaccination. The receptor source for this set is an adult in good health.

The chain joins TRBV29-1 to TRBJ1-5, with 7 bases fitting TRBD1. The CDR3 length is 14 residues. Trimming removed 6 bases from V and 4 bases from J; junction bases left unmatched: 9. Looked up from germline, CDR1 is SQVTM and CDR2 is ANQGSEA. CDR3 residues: CSVKTQGGNQPQHF. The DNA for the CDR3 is TGCAGCGTCAAGACTCAGGGGGGGAATCAGCCCCAGCATTTT. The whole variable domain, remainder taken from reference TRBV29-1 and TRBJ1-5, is SAVISQKPSRDICQRGTSLTIQCQVDSQVTMMFWYRQQPGQSLTLIATANQGSEATYESGFVIDKFPISRPNLTFSTLTVSNMSPEDSSIYLCSVKTQGGNQPQHFGDGTRLSIL.

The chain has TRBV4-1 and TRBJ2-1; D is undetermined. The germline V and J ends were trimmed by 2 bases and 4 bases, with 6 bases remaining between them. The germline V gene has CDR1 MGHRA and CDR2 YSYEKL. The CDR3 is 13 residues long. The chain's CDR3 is CASSQSQYNEQFF. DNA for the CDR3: TGCGCCAGCAGCCAAAGCCAGTACAATGAGCAGTTCTTC.

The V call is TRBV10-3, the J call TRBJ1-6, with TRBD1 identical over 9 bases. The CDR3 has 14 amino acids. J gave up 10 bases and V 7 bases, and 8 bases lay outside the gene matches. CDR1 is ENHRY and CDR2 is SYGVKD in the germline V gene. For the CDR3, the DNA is TGTGCCATCAACACCGACAGGGGGGGATCACCCCTCCACTTT. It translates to CAINTDRGGSPLHF.

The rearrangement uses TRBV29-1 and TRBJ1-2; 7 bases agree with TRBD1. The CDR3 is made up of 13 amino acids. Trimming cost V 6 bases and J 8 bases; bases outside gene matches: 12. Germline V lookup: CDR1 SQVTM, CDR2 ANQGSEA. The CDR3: CSVHTLTGNGYTF. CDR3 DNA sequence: TGCAGCGTCCATACACTGACAGGGAACGGCTACACCTTC.

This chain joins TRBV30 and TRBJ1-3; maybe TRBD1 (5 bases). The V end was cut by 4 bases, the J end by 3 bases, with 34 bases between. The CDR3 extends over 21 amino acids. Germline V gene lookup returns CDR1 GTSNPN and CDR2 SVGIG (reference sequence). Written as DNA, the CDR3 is TGTGCCTGGAAAGCTAGGGGCCGAATCCTAGGGACCCGAGATTTTGGAAACACCATATATTTT. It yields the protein CAWKARGRILGTRDFGNTIYF.

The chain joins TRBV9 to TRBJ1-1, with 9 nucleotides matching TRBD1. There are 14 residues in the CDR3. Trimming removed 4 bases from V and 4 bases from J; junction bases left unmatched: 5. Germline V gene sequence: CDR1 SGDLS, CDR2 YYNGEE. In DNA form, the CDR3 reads TGTGCCAGCAGCATGGGACAGGGAGGCACTGAAGCTTTCTTT. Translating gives CASSMGQGGTEAFF.

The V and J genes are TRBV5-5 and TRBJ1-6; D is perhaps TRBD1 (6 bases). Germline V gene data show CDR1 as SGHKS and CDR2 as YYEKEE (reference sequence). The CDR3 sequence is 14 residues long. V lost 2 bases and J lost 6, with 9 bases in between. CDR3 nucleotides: TGTGCCAGCAGCTTTTGGGACACTAATTCACCCCTCCACTTT. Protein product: CASSFWDTNSPLHF.

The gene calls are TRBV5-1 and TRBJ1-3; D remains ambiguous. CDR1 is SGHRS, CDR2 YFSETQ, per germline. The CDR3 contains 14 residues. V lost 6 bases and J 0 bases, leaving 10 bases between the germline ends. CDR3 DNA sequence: TGCGCCAGCACGACCGGAGTCTCTGGAAACACCATATATTTT. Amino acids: CASTTGVSGNTIYF.

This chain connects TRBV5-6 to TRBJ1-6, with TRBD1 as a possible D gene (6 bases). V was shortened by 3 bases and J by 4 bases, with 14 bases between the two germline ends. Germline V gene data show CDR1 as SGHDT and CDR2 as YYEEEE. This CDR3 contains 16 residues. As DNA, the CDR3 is TGTGCCAGCAGCTCCCGACAGGTCTCTTATAATTCACCCCTCCACTTT. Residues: CASSSRQVSYNSPLHF. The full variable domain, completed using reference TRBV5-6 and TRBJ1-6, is DAGVTQSPTHLIKTRGQQVTLRCSPKSGHDTVSWYQQALGQGPQFIFQYYEEEERQRGNFPDRFSGHQFPNYSSELNVNALLLGDSALYLCASSSRQVSYNSPLHFGNGTRLTVT.

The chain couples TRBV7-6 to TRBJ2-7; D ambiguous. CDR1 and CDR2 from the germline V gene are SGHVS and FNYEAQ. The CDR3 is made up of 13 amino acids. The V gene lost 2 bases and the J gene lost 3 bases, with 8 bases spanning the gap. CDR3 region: CASSLSPNYEQYF. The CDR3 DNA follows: TGTGCCAGCAGCTTAAGTCCTAACTACGAGCAGTACTTC.

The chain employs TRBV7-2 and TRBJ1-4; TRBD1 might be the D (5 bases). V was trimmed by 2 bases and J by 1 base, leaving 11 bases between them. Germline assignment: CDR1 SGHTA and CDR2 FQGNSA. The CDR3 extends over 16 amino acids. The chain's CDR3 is CASSLRGAGTNEKLFF. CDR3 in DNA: TGTGCCAGCAGCTTAAGAGGGGCTGGAACTAATGAAAAACTGTTTTTT.

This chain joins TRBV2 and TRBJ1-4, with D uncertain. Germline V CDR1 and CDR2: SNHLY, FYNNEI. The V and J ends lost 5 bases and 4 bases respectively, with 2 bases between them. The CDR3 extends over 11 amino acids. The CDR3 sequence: CASSFNEKLFF. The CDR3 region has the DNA TGTGCCAGCAGTTTTAATGAAAAACTGTTTTTT.

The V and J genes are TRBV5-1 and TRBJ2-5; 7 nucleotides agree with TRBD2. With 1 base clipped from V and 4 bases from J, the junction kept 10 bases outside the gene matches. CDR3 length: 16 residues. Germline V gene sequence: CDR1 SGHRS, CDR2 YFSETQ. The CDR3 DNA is TGCGCCAGCAGCTTGCGGCCCACTAGCGAAAGAGAGACCCAGTACTTC. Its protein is CASSLRPTSERETQYF.

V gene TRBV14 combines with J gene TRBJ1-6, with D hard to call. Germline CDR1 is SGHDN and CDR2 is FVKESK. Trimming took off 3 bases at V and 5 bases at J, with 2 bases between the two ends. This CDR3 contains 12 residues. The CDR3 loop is CASSHDNSPLHF. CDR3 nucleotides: TGTGCCAGCAGCCATGATAATTCACCCCTCCACTTT.

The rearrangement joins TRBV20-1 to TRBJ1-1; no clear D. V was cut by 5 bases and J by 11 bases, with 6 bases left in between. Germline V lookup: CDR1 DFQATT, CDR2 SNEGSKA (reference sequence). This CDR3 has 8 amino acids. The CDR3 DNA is TGCAGTGCTCATTATGCTTTCTTT. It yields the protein CSAHYAFF.

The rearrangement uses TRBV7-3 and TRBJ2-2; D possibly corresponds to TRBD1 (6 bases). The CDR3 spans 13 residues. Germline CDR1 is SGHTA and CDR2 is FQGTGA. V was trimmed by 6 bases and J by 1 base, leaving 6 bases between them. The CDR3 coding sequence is TGTGCCAGCAGGGACAGGAACACCGGGGAGCTGTTTTTT. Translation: CASRDRNTGELFF.

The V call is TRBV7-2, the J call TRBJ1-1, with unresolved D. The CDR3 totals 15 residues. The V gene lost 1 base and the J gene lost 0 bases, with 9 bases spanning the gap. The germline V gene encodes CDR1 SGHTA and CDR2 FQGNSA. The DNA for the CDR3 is TGTGCCAGCAGCTTAGTACTGCTCATGAACACTGAAGCTTTCTTT. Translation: CASSLVLLMNTEAFF.

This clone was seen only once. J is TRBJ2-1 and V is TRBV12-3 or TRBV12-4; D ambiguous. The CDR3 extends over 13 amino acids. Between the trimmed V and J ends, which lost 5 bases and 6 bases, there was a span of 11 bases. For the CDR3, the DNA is TGTGCCAGCAGTCGACTGACGAGCAATGAGCAGTTCTTC. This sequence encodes CASSRLTSNEQFF.

The CDR3 DNA is TGTGCCAGCAGTGTGCTAGCGGGGGGGAGAGATACGCAGTATTTT. Residues: CASSVLAGGRDTQYF. V is TRBV2 and J is TRBJ2-3; 12 nucleotides align to TRBD2. The CDR3 runs to 15 residues. V shed 4 bases, J shed 5 bases, and the junction held 4 bases outside the gene matches. The germline gives CDR1 SNHLY, CDR2 FYNNEI.

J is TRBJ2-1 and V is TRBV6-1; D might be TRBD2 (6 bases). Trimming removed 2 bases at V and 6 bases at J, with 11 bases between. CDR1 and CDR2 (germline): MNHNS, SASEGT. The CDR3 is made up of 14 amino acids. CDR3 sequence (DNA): TGTGCCAGCAGTGAATTAGGTAGCGGCAATGAGCAGTTCTTC. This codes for CASSELGSGNEQFF.

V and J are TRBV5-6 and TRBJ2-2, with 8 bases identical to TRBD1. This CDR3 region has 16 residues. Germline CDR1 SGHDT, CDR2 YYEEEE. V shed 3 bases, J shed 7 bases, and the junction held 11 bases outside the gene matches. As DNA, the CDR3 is TGTGCCAGCAGCTGGGGGGACAGGACATTTCACGGGGAGCTGTTTTTT. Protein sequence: CASSWGDRTFHGELFF.

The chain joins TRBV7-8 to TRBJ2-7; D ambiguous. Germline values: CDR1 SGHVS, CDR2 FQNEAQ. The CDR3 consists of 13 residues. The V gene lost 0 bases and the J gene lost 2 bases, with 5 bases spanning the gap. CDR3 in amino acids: CASSLAGTYEQYF. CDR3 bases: TGTGCCAGCAGCTTAGCAGGGACCTACGAGCAGTACTTC.